The T cell receptor beta chain under discussion was sequenced for a study of identical twins. TCRdb ran MiXCR on the 5' RACE reads and lists one entry per CDR3 protein. The sample consists of approximately 190,000 distinct CDR3 sequences, approximately 15% of them appearing once. A few counts support this clonotype. This sample also belongs to another study, concerning T cells expressing NK-cell markers. That source adds: Sorted T-cell subsets CD3+CD56+NKG2C+, CD3+CD56+NKG2C- and CD3+CD56-NKG2C+ were TCR beta-sequenced.

The TCR originated in a young woman in good health. Sequencing was carried out using CD8+ T cells sorted from blood.

CDR3 protein: CSVGDRILANYGYTF. The CDR3 DNA reads as TGCAGCGTTGGTGACAGAATCCTAGCTAACTATGGCTACACCTTC. The rearrangement uses TRBV29-1 and TRBJ1-2; possibly TRBD1 for D (5 bases). Germline-derived CDR1 and CDR2 are SQVTM and ANQGSEA. This CDR3 comprises 15 residues. Trimming left V 4 bases short and J 0 bases short, with 15 bases between.